The TCR beta chain under discussion was sequenced for a study of cytomegalovirus exposure and HLA in healthy donors. PCR primers comprised 60 Vbeta and 13 Jbeta primers. Per the original data handling: In a later analysis, of tens of millions of unique beta chains, about 11 million appeared in at least two donors. Repertoires were generated with immunoSEQ multiplex PCR, while TCRdb's copy carries only in-frame clones and drops some. The V and J calls and the clone size are those of that table, but D and trimming were determined from the DNA. The sample consists of fewer than 250,000 clones, 60% to 85% of them appearing once. The V end lost 7 bases, the J end lost 0 bases, and 13 bases lay between the germline ends. This CDR3 region has 15 residues. Germline CDR1 reads SGHTA; CDR2 reads FQGTGA. General study findings and limits: Later work found that TCR association rates differed between HLA loci; DRB1 had the most and HLA-C the fewest.

About this clone: The antigen remains unidentified.

Sequenced: PBMCs. The rearrangement joins TRBV7-3 to TRBJ2-1; a possible D gene is TRBD2 (6 bases). The receptor comes from a woman aged 18 to 35 in good health and CMV-seronegative. The CDR3, as DNA: TGTGCCAGCAAACGGGACTCCCTCTCCTACAATGAGCAGTTCTTC. Its protein is CASKRDSLSYNEQFF.